This passage covers 27 T cell receptor beta chains from one sample sequenced in a study of blood T cell repertoires in COVID-19. This table comes from immunoSEQ multiplex PCR, and its TCRdb copy is limited to in-frame clones, with some not included. The table has 150,000 to 200,000 clones, 84% seen once. Sample: PBMCs or T cells enriched from blood (not recorded which). All receptors derive from a woman aged 45-65 years who had recovered from COVID-19.

This chain joins TRBV20-1 and TRBJ2-3, with TRBD2 identical over 7 bases. Germline V lookup: CDR1 DFQATT, CDR2 SNEGSKA (reference sequence). The CDR3 loop spans 15 amino acids. Trimming at V came to 3 bases and at J to 2 bases, leaving 8 bases not matched to a gene. CDR3 region: CSASPPSGATDTQYF. The CDR3 DNA reads TGCAGTGCTAGTCCCCCTAGCGGAGCCACAGATACGCAGTATTTT.

The chain combines TRBV28 with TRBJ1-2; D ambiguous. CDR3 length equals 14 residues. V gave up 3 bases and J gave up 2 bases, with 10 bases separating them. Germline lookup yields CDR1 MDHEN and CDR2 SYDVKM. The CDR3 bases are TGTGCCAGCAGTTTTCTTGGGCAGAACTATGGCTACACCTTC. This gives the protein CASSFLGQNYGYTF.

This clone was seen just once. J is TRBJ2-7 and V is TRBV25-1, with 8 bases aligning to TRBD2. J gave up 4 bases and V 5 bases, and 4 bases lay outside the gene matches. The CDR3 totals 13 residues. Germline V gives CDR1 MGHDK, CDR2 SYGVNS. Written as DNA, the CDR3 is TGTGCCAGCAGTCCTAGCGGGCATTACGAGCAGTACTTC. Amino acids: CASSPSGHYEQYF.

V and J are TRBV2 and TRBJ2-7, with unresolved D. The CDR3 has 15 amino acids. The germline gives CDR1 SNHLY, CDR2 FYNNEI. The ends were cut back, 4 bases at V and 0 bases at J, with 13 bases in the middle. CDR3 region: CASSVFRGSSYEQYF. CDR3 nucleotide sequence: TGTGCCAGCAGTGTATTTAGAGGAAGCTCCTACGAGCAGTACTTC.

The chain combines TRBV9 with TRBJ1-2; 7 bases align to TRBD1. The CDR3 spans 14 residues. Germline-derived CDR1 and CDR2 are SGDLS and YYNGEE. With V trimmed by 4 bases and J by 5 bases, 8 bases remained unmatched. Here the CDR3 DNA reads TGTGCCAGCAGCAGGGAAGGGGGCGGGTATGGCTACACCTTC. Protein sequence: CASSREGGGYGYTF.

This rearrangement joins TRBV5-1 to TRBJ2-2; TRBD1 agrees at 9 bases. Per the germline V gene, CDR1 is SGHRS and CDR2 is YFSETQ. The CDR3 spans 18 residues. J was trimmed by 4 bases and V by 1 base; bases with no gene match: 11. The CDR3, as DNA: TGCGCCAGCAGCTTGTTTACAGGGGGCTCACAGGGCACCGGGGAGCTGTTTTTT. This sequence encodes CASSLFTGGSQGTGELFF.

This chain connects TRBV2 to TRBJ2-7; 9 bases are shared with TRBD1. The ends lost 7 bases at V and 4 bases at J; junction bases unmatched: 5. The germline V gene encodes CDR1 SNHLY and CDR2 FYNNEI. The CDR3 sequence is 13 residues long. CDR3 bases: TGTGCCAGCAATGGACAGGGGATGTACGAGCAGTACTTC. Protein: CASNGQGMYEQYF.

J is TRBJ2-7 and V is TRBV14, with 9 bases matching TRBD2. V was clipped by 0 bases and J by 3 bases; unmatched bases: 15. Germline V gene data show CDR1 as SGHDN and CDR2 as FVKESK. The CDR3 sequence is 19 residues long. The CDR3 reads CASSQDLVGAGGPNYEQYF. In DNA form, the CDR3 reads TGTGCCAGCAGCCAAGATCTGGTAGGCGCGGGAGGGCCGAACTACGAGCAGTACTTC.

V gene TRBV19 combines with J gene TRBJ1-2; 10 positions match TRBD1. This CDR3 contains 16 residues. The germline gives CDR1 LNHDA, CDR2 SQIVND (reference sequence). After removal of 7 bases from V and 4 bases from J, the junction contained 12 bases not matched to a gene. The DNA of the CDR3 is TGTGCCAGTAACGGGGACAGGGGAACACGGGGCTATGGCTACACCTTC. The encoded protein is CASNGDRGTRGYGYTF.

This chain connects TRBV7-9 to TRBJ2-5; no definite D call. V was pared by 5 bases and J by 7 bases, with 11 bases between. The CDR3 has 12 residues. CDR1 and CDR2 (germline): SEHNR, FQNEAQ (reference sequence). The CDR3 DNA sequence: TGTGCCAGCAGCCTCACCCGCGGGACCCAGTACTTC. It is translated as CASSLTRGTQYF. Full variable domain (outside the CDR3, taken from reference TRBV7-9 and TRBJ2-5): DTGVSQNPRHKITKRGQNVTFRCDPISEHNRLYWYRQTLGQGPEFLTYFQNEAQLEKSRLLSDRFSAERPKGSFSTLEIQRTEQGDSAMYLCASSLTRGTQYFGPGTRLLVL.

The J gene is TRBJ1-6, the V gene TRBV27; TRBD1 might be the D (5 bases). The CDR3 is 16 residues long. CDR1 is MNHEY, CDR2 SMNVEV, per germline (reference sequence). Trimming took 4 bases from V and 3 from J, leaving 13 bases between them. CDR3 protein: CASSSGSGIYNSPLHF. CDR3 sequence (DNA): TGTGCCAGCAGTTCAGGGAGCGGGATCTATAATTCACCCCTCCACTTT.

This chain joins TRBV10-3 and TRBJ2-1; 7 bases agree with TRBD1. The CDR3 is made up of 16 amino acids. The germline V gene has CDR1 ENHRY and CDR2 SYGVKD. The trim removed 4 bases at V and 6 bases at J, leaving 12 bases unmatched. CDR3 in amino acids: CAISATDRVLGNEQFF. The CDR3 region has the DNA TGTGCCATCAGTGCGACCGACAGGGTTCTAGGCAATGAGCAGTTCTTC.

V usage is TRBV7-2 and J usage is TRBJ2-5; TRBD2 agrees at 12 bases. V lost 1 base and J lost 4; bases outside the gene matches: 13. This CDR3 comprises 19 residues. Germline CDR1 SGHTA, CDR2 FQGNSA. CDR3 region: CASSLGAGLAGPQGETQYF. CDR3 in DNA: TGTGCCAGCAGCTTAGGGGCGGGACTAGCGGGCCCTCAGGGAGAGACCCAGTACTTC.

The chain employs TRBV18 and TRBJ2-3; D is unclear. V lost 5 bases and J lost 4, with 13 bases in between. This CDR3 contains 14 residues. Germline loops: CDR1 KGHSH, CDR2 LQKENI. In nucleotides, the CDR3 is TGTGCCAGCTCAGCAACAACAGCCGCAGATACGCAGTATTTT. Protein: CASSATTAADTQYF.

This clone was recorded once. This rearrangement joins TRBV28 to TRBJ2-7, with 10 positions matching TRBD1. The CDR3 has 15 amino acids. V shed 6 bases, J shed 4 bases, and the junction held 9 bases outside the gene matches. Germline V gene lookup returns CDR1 MDHEN and CDR2 SYDVKM. For the CDR3, the DNA is TGTGCCAGCAGAGAACCCGGGACAGGGGATTACGAGCAGTACTTC. It encodes CASREPGTGDYEQYF.

This chain connects TRBV6-2 or TRBV6-3 to TRBJ1-2, with TRBD1 matching over 9 bases. There are 16 residues in the CDR3. V was clipped by 4 bases and J by 4 bases; unmatched bases: 10. CDR1 is MNHEY and CDR2 is SVGEGT in the germline V gene. The CDR3 DNA follows: TGTGCCAGCAGTTTCGACAGGGGGGGACGGCGCTATGGCTACACCTTC. It translates to CASSFDRGGRRYGYTF.

This clone was seen a single time. The gene calls are TRBV20-1 and TRBJ1-5, with 9 bases aligning to TRBD1. The CDR3 sequence is 15 residues long. The V segment lost 3 bases and the J segment 6 bases; nucleotides outside the gene matches: 9. Germline V gene sequence: CDR1 DFQATT, CDR2 SNEGSKA (reference sequence). CDR3 amino acids: CSASVWDREFQPQHF. The CDR3 DNA is TGCAGTGCTAGTGTTTGGGACAGGGAATTTCAGCCCCAGCATTTT.

The V gene is TRBV2, the J gene TRBJ1-2, with D perhaps TRBD1 (5 bases). CDR3 length: 12 amino acids. The V gene lost 6 bases and the J gene lost 4 bases, with 9 bases spanning the gap. CDR1 is SNHLY and CDR2 is FYNNEI in the germline V gene. CDR3 sequence: CASRAGFYGYTF. For the CDR3, the DNA is TGTGCCAGCAGGGCAGGGTTCTATGGCTACACCTTC. Full variable domain (outside the CDR3, taken from reference TRBV2 and TRBJ1-2): EPEVTQTPSHQVTQMGQEVILRCVPISNHLYFYWYRQILGQKVEFLVSFYNNEISEKSEIFDDQFSVERPDGSNFTLKIRSTKLEDSAMYFCASRAGFYGYTFGSGTRLTVV.

The sample holds a few counts of this clone. The V call is TRBV6-5, the J call TRBJ1-1, with a possible D match to TRBD1 (6 bases). Germline assignment: CDR1 MNHEY and CDR2 SVGAGI. The CDR3 has 14 amino acids. Trimming pared 2 bases from V and 0 bases from J, leaving 7 bases between. The CDR3 bases are TGTGCCAGCAGTTACGCAGGGGTGAACACTGAAGCTTTCTTT. The encoded protein is CASSYAGVNTEAFF.

The V gene is TRBV3-1 (or the pseudogene TRBV3-2), the J gene TRBJ2-2; the D is unclear. The germline V and J ends were trimmed by 2 bases and 5 bases, with 3 bases remaining between them. CDR3 length: 12 residues. Germline V gives CDR1 LGHDT, CDR2 YNNKEL (reference sequence). The CDR3: CASSQITGELFF. For the CDR3, the DNA is TGTGCCAGCAGCCAAATAACCGGGGAGCTGTTTTTT.

This rearrangement joins TRBV5-4 to TRBJ2-1; D is perhaps TRBD1 (6 bases). Per germline, CDR1 SGHNT and CDR2 YYREEE (reference sequence). Trimming removed 0 bases at V and 9 bases at J, with 16 bases between. This CDR3 contains 15 residues. This CDR3 is CASSLVRTGLVEQFF. In DNA, the CDR3 is TGTGCCAGCAGCTTGGTCAGAACAGGGTTGGTTGAGCAGTTCTTC.

The rearrangement links TRBV3-1 (or the pseudogene TRBV3-2) to TRBJ1-2, with TRBD1 matching over 7 bases. The CDR3 contains 15 residues. With 1 base clipped from V and 7 bases from J, the junction kept 9 bases outside the gene matches. Germline assignment: CDR1 LGHDT and CDR2 YNNKEL (reference sequence). The CDR3 DNA sequence: TGTGCCAGCAGCCAAGGCCGGGACAGAGTAGGTGGCTACACCTTC. Its protein is CASSQGRDRVGGYTF.

The V call is TRBV19, the J call TRBJ2-7; TRBD2 aligns across 7 bases. J gave up 4 bases and V 3 bases, and 3 bases lay outside the gene matches. Germline lookup yields CDR1 LNHDA and CDR2 SQIVND (reference sequence). This CDR3 contains 13 residues. The CDR3 here is CASSIERGYEQYF. In DNA, the CDR3 is TGTGCCAGTAGTATCGAGCGGGGTTACGAGCAGTACTTC.

This chain joins TRBV5-1 and TRBJ2-5; 8 nucleotides match TRBD1. CDR1 is SGHRS and CDR2 is YFSETQ in the germline V gene. Trimming at V came to 4 bases and at J to 9 bases, leaving 5 bases not matched to a gene. This CDR3 contains 12 residues. CDR3 region: CASSPDREAQYF. CDR3 nucleotides: TGCGCCAGCAGCCCGGACAGGGAGGCCCAGTACTTC.

This clone was seen a handful of times. The chain is built from TRBV6-5 and TRBJ1-4; 10 bases are a match to TRBD1. Germline values: CDR1 MNHEY, CDR2 SVGAGI. V lost 6 bases and J lost 8; bases outside the gene matches: 3. The CDR3 has 13 residues. DNA of the CDR3: TGTGCCAGCAGAATGACAGGGGGCGAAAAACTGTTTTTT. This encodes CASRMTGGEKLFF.

CDR3 bases: TGTGCCAGCAGCTGGGCCGGGGGGGCCCATGGCTACACCTTC. It codes for CASSWAGGAHGYTF. The genes are TRBV5-6 and TRBJ1-2; D may be TRBD1 (6 bases). V was trimmed by 3 bases and J by 6 bases, leaving 15 bases between them. The CDR3 has 14 amino acids. Germline lookup yields CDR1 SGHDT and CDR2 YYEEEE.

In this sample, this clone turned up a few times. The chain has TRBV28 and TRBJ1-5; TRBD1 is a possible D gene (5 bases). V shed 9 bases and J shed 3 bases, with 21 bases lying between them. The germline V gene has CDR1 MDHEN and CDR2 SYDVKM. This CDR3 spans 16 amino acids. DNA of the CDR3: TGTGCCAGTGGTCCGGGTCTAACAGGTCTCAATCAGCCCCAGCATTTT. This encodes CASGPGLTGLNQPQHF.